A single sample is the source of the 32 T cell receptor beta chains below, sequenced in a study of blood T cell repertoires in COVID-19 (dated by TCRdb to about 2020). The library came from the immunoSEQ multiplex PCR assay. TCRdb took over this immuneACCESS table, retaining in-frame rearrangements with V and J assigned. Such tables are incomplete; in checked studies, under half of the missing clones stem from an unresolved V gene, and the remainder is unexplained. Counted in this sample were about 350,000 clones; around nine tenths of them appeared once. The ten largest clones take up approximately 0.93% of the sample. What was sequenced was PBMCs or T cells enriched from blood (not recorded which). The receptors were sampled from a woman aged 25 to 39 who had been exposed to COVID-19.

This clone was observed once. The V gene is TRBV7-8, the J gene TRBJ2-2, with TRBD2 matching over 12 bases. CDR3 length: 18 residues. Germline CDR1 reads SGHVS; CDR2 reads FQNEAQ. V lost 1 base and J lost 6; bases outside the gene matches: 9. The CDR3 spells CASSLVILTSGRPGELFF. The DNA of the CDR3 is TGTGCCAGCAGCTTAGTGATTCTGACTAGCGGGAGACCCGGGGAGCTGTTTTTT.

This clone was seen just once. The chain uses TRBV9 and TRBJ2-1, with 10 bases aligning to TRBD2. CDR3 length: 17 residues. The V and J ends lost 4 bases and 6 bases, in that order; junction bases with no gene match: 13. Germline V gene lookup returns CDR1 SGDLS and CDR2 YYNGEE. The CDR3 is CASSPRSSGSLGNEQFF. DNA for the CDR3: TGTGCCAGCAGCCCCCGTTCTAGCGGGAGCTTGGGCAATGAGCAGTTCTTC.

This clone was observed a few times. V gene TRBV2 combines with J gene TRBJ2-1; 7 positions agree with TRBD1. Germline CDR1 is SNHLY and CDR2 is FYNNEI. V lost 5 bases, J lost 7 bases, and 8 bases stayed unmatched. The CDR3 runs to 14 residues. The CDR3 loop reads CASSRSQGLNEQFF. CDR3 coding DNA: TGTGCCAGCAGTCGTTCACAGGGGCTTAATGAGCAGTTCTTC. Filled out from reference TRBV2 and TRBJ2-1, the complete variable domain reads EPEVTQTPSHQVTQMGQEVILRCVPISNHLYFYWYRQILGQKVEFLVSFYNNEISEKSEIFDDQFSVERPDGSNFTLKIRSTKLEDSAMYFCASSRSQGLNEQFFGPGTRLTVL.

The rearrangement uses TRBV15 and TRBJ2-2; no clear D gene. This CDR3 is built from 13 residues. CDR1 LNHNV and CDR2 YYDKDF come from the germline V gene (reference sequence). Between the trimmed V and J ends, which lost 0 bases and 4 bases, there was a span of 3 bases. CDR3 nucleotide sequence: TGTGCCACCAGCAGAGAGGCCACCGGGGAGCTGTTTTTT. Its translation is CATSREATGELFF.

The CDR3 DNA reads as TGTGCCAGCAGCCCCCTCCCTGTAATGGCTAGCTCTGGAAACACCATATATTTT. Amino acids: CASSPLPVMASSGNTIYF. V is TRBV7-6 and J is TRBJ1-3, with D uncertain. Trimming pared 5 bases from V and 0 bases from J, leaving 20 bases between. In germline, CDR1 is SGHVS, CDR2 FNYEAQ. The length of the CDR3 is 18 residues.

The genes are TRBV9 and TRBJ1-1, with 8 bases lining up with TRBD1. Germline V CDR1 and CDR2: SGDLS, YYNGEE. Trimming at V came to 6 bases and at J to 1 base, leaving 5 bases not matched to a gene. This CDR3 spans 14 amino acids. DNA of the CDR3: TGTGCCAGCACCCAGACAGGGGCGAACACTGAAGCTTTCTTT. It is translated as CASTQTGANTEAFF.

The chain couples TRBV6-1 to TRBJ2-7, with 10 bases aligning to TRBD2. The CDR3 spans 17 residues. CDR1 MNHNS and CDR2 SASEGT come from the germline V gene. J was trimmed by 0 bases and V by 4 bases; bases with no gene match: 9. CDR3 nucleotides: TGTGCCAGCAGTGTTAGAACCGGGACTAGCGACTCCTACGAGCAGTACTTC. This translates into CASSVRTGTSDSYEQYF.

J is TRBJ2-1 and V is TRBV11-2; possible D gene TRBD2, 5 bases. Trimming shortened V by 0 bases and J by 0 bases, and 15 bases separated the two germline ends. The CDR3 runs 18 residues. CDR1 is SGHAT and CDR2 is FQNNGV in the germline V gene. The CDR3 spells CASSLDRGSASSYNEQFF. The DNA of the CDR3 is TGTGCCAGCAGCTTAGATCGGGGTAGCGCTAGCTCCTACAATGAGCAGTTCTTC. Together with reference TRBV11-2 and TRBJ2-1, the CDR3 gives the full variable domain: EAGVAQSPRYKIIEKRQSVAFWCNPISGHATLYWYQQILGQGPKLLIQFQNNGVVDDSQLPKDRFSAERLKGVDSTLKIQPAKLEDSAVYLCASSLDRGSASSYNEQFFGPGTRLTVL.

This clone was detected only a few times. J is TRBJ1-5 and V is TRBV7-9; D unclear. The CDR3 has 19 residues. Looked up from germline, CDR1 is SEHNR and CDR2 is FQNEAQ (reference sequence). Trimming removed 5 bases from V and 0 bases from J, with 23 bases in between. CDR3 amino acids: CASSPDRREKGFSNQPQHF. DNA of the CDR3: TGTGCCAGCAGCCCAGACCGGCGGGAAAAAGGCTTTAGCAATCAGCCCCAGCATTTT.

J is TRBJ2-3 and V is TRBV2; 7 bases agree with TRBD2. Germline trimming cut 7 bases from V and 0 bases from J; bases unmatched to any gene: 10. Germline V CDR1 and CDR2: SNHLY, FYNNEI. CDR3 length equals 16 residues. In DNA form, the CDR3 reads TGTGCCAGCACCCCTGTAGGTAGCGGGAGCACAGATACGCAGTATTTT. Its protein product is CASTPVGSGSTDTQYF.

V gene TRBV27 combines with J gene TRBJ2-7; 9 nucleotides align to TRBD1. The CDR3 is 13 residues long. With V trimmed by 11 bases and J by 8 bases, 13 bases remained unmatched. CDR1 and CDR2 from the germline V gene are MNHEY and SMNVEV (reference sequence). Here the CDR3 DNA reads TGTGCCGGCCTCCGGGACAGGGACGCTCAGCAGTACTTC. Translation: CAGLRDRDAQQYF.

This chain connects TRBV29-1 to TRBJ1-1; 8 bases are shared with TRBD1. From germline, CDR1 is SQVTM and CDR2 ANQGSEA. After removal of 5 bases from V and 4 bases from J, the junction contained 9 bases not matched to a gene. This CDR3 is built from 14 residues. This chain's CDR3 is CSVQRTGKVTEAFF. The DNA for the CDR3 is TGCAGCGTTCAACGGACAGGGAAGGTCACTGAAGCTTTCTTT.

CDR3 bases: TGTGCCAGCAGCAAAGGGGCAGTCAATCAGCCCCAGCATTTT. It codes for CASSKGAVNQPQHF. J is TRBJ1-5 and V is TRBV21-1; TRBD1 reflects the table's D call only, with no check against the DNA. TRBV21-1 is a pseudogene. This CDR3 is built from 14 residues.

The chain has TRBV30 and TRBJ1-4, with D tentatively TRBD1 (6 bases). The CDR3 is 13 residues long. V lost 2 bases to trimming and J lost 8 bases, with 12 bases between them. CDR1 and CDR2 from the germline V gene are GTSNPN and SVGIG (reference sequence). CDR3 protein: CAWSQGQEEKLFF. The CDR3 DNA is TGTGCCTGGAGTCAGGGACAAGAAGAAAAACTGTTTTTT.

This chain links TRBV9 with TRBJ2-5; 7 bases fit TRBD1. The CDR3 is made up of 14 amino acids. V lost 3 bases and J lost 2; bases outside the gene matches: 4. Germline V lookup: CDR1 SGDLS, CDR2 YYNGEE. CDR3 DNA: TGTGCCAGCAGCGCAACGGGACAGCAAGAGACCCAGTACTTC. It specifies CASSATGQQETQYF.

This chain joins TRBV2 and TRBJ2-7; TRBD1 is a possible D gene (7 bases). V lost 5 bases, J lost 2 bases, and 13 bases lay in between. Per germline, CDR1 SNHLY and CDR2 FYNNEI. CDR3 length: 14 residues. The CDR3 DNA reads TGTGCCAGCAGTCCGCGGGACAGCGCCTACGAGCAGTACTTC. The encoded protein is CASSPRDSAYEQYF.

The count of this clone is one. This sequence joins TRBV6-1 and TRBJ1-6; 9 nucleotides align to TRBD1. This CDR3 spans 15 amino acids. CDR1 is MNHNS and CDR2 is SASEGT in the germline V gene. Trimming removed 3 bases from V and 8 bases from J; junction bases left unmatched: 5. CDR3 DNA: TGTGCCAGCAGTGAGAGGGACAGGGTCGATTCACCCCTCCACTTT. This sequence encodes CASSERDRVDSPLHF.

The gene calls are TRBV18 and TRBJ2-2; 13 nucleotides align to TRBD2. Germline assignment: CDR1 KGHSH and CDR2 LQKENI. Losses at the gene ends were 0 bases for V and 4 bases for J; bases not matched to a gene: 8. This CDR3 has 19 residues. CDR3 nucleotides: TGTGCCAGCTCACCACCTAATGCCTGGACTAGCGGGAGCACCGGGGAGCTGTTTTTT. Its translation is CASSPPNAWTSGSTGELFF.

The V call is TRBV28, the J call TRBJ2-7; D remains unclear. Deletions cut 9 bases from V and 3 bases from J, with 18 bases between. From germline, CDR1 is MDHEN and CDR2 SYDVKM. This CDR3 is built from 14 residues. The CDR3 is CASCAGQINYEQYF. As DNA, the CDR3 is TGTGCCAGTTGTGCTGGGCAGATAAACTACGAGCAGTACTTC.

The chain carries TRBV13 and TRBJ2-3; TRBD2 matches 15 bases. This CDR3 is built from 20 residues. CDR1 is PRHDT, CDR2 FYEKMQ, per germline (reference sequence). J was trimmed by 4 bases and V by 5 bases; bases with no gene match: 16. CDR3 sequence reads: CASSSYTRTSGRAAADTQYF. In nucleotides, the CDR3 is TGTGCCAGCAGCAGCTACACCAGGACTAGCGGGAGGGCCGCGGCAGATACGCAGTATTTT.

CDR3 DNA: TGTGCCAGCAGTGGAGTAAATTCACCCCTCCACTTT. Encoded protein: CASSGVNSPLHF. V gene TRBV28 combines with J gene TRBJ1-6; D is unresolved. The germline V gene encodes CDR1 MDHEN and CDR2 SYDVKM. The CDR3 runs 12 residues. Trimming pared 5 bases from V and 7 bases from J, leaving 6 bases between.

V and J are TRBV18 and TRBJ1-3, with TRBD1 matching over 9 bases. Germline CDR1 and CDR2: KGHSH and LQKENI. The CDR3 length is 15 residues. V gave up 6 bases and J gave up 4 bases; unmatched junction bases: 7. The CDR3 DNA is TGTGCCAGCTCGTCTACAGGGGGCCACGGAAACACCATATATTTT. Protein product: CASSSTGGHGNTIYF. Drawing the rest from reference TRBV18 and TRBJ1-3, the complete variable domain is NAGVMQNPRHLVRRRGQEARLRCSPMKGHSHVYWYRQLPEEGLKFMVYLQKENIIDESGMPKERFSAEFPKEGPSILRIQQVVRGDSAAYFCASSSTGGHGNTIYFGEGSWLTVV.

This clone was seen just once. The CDR3 region is CASREQTYNEQFF. Written as DNA, the CDR3 is TGTGCCAGCCGGGAACAGACCTACAATGAGCAGTTCTTC. The chain employs TRBV28 and TRBJ2-1; possible D gene TRBD2, 5 bases. Trimming cost V 8 bases and J 2 bases, with 10 bases left between them. In germline, CDR1 is MDHEN, CDR2 SYDVKM. The CDR3 sequence is 13 residues long.

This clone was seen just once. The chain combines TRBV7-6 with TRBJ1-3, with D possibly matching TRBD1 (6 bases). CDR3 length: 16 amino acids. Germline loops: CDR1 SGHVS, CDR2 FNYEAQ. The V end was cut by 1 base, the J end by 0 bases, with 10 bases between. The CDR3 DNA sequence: TGTGCCAGCAGCTTAGGTGGACAGTCCTCTGGAAACACCATATATTTT. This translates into CASSLGGQSSGNTIYF.

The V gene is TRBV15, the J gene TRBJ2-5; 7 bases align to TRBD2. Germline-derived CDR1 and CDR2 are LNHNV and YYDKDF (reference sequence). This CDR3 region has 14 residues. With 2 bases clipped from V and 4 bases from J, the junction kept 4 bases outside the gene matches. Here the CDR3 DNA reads TGTGCCACCAGCAGACCGGCTAGCGGAGAGACCCAGTACTTC. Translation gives CATSRPASGETQYF.

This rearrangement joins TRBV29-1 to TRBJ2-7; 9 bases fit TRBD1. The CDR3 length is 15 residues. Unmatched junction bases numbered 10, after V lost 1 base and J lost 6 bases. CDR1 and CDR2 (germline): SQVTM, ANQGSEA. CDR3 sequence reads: CSVEAPGQGLSEQYF. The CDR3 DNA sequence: TGCAGCGTTGAAGCCCCGGGACAGGGCCTCTCCGAGCAGTACTTC.

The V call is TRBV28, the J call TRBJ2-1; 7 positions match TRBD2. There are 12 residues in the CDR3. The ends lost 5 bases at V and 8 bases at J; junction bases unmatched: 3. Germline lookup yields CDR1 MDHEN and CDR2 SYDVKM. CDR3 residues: CASSRLADEQFF. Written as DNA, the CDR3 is TGTGCCAGCAGTCGACTAGCTGATGAGCAGTTCTTC.

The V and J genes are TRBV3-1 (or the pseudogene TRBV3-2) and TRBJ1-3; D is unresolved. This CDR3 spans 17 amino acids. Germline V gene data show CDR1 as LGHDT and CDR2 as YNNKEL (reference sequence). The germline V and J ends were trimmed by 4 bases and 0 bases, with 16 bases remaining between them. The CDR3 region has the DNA TGTGCCAGCAGCCTGCTTAGACTGAGAAACTCTGGAAACACCATATATTTT. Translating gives CASSLLRLRNSGNTIYF.

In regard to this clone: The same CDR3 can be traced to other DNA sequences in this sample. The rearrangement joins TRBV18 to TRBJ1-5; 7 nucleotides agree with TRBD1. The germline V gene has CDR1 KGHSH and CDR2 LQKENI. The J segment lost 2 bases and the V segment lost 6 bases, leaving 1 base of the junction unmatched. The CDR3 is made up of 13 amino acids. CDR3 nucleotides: TGTGCCAGCTCGGGGACAGGCAATCAGCCCCAGCATTTT. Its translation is CASSGTGNQPQHF.

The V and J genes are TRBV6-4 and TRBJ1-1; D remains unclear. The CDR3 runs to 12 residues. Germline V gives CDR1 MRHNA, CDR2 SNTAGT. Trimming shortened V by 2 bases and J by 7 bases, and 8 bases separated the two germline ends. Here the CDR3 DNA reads TGTGCCAGCAGTGACAACGGGTATGAAGCTTTCTTT. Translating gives CASSDNGYEAFF.

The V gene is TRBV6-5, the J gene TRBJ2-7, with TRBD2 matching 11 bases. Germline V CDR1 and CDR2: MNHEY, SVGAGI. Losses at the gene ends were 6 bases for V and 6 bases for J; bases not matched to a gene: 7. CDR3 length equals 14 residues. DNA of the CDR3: TGTGCCAGCAGGCCCGGGACTAGCGGAGGCGAGCAGTACTTC. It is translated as CASRPGTSGGEQYF.

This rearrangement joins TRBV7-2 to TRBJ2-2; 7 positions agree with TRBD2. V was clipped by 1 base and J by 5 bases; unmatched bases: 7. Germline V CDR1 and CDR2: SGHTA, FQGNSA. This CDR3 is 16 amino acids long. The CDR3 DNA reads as TGTGCCAGCAGCTTAGAACCCGGGGGGTATACCGGGGAGCTGTTTTTT. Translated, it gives CASSLEPGGYTGELFF.